The clone carrying this T cell receptor beta chain occurred once. Profiling relied on immunoSEQ multiplex PCR, and the TCRdb table lists in-frame clones only, not all of them. In the table there are about 88,000 clones, around 89% of which are singletons. The CDR3 is 18 amino acids. The source of the sample is a study of T cells after somatic rescue of genetic block. This clonotype originated in a woman aged 18 to 35. Sequenced material: peripheral blood mononuclear cells (PBMCs). This chain links TRBV21-1 with TRBJ1-5; the table's D gene call, TRBD1, was not cross checked with the DNA. TRBV21-1 is shown as a pseudogene. The CDR3: CASSNHRATLLSNQPQHF. CDR3 nucleotides: TGTGCCAGCAGCAATCACAGGGCCACCCTACTTAGCAATCAGCCCCAGCATTTT.